The 21 T cell receptor beta chains in this list originate from one sample, sequenced in a study of early stage breast cancer tumors. TCRdb's copy holds only in-frame clones and misses some; the assay was immunoSEQ multiplex PCR. The sample lists 50,000 to 65,000 clones; about nine tenths were seen once. Sequencing used blood. These receptors all stem from an older person with breast cancer.

The chain couples TRBV19 to TRBJ2-7; D is unresolved. V was trimmed by 5 bases and J by 6 bases, leaving 5 bases between them. CDR1 is LNHDA and CDR2 is SQIVND in the germline V gene (reference sequence). The CDR3 consists of 10 residues. For the CDR3, the DNA is TGTGCCAGTAGTTATCTCGAGCAGTACTTC. It encodes CASSYLEQYF.

This clone has only one observation. The chain couples TRBV6-8 to TRBJ2-5, with 13 positions matching TRBD2. V was pared by 4 bases and J by 2 bases, with 4 bases of the junction left unmatched. This CDR3 contains 16 residues. Germline V gives CDR1 MNHGY, CDR2 SAAAGT. In nucleotides, the CDR3 is TGTGCCAGCAGTTTCCGACTAGCGGGGGGACAAGAGACCCAGTACTTC. This translates into CASSFRLAGGQETQYF.

The J gene is TRBJ1-5, the V gene TRBV18; TRBD1 is a possible D gene (6 bases). The CDR3 extends over 13 amino acids. The ends were cut back, 5 bases at V and 4 bases at J, with 9 bases in the middle. Germline loops: CDR1 KGHSH, CDR2 LQKENI. This CDR3 is CASSSDSNQPQHF. CDR3 sequence (DNA): TGTGCCAGCTCATCGGACAGTAATCAGCCCCAGCATTTT.

This clone has a single count. The V gene is TRBV27, the J gene TRBJ2-1; D is perhaps TRBD2 (7 bases). CDR1 and CDR2 (germline): MNHEY, SMNVEV (reference sequence). This CDR3 has 15 amino acids. The V end lost 7 bases, the J end lost 8 bases, and 21 bases lay between the germline ends. CDR3 protein: CASTLWGGSGYEQFF. CDR3 nucleotide sequence: TGTGCCAGCACCCTGTGGGGGGGCAGCGGCTATGAGCAGTTCTTC.

The V call is TRBV7-8, the J call TRBJ2-3; TRBD2 might be the D (6 bases). V gave up 5 bases and J gave up 1 base, with 28 bases separating them. The length of the CDR3 is 20 residues. Germline V gives CDR1 SGHVS, CDR2 FQNEAQ. The CDR3 protein is CASSPPGSAGTPFGTDTQYF. CDR3 nucleotides: TGTGCCAGCAGCCCTCCCGGTTCGGCAGGGACTCCTTTCGGCACAGATACGCAGTATTTT.

The genes are TRBV18 and TRBJ2-3; D ambiguous. Per germline, CDR1 KGHSH and CDR2 LQKENI. This CDR3 has 14 amino acids. Trimming took 6 bases from V and 0 from J, leaving 10 bases between them. The CDR3 DNA reads as TGTGCCAGCTCGCTAGGCTCTAGCACAGATACGCAGTATTTT. Translation: CASSLGSSTDTQYF.

This sequence joins TRBV5-1 and TRBJ2-7; 7 positions agree with TRBD2. The CDR3 is 15 amino acids. CDR1 is SGHRS, CDR2 YFSETQ, per germline. With V trimmed by 4 bases and J by 6 bases, 13 bases remained unmatched. The CDR3 reads CASSLMSGAPSEQYF. The DNA of the CDR3 is TGCGCCAGCAGCCTAATGAGCGGGGCGCCCTCCGAGCAGTACTTC.

This sequence joins TRBV10-3 and TRBJ1-1, with TRBD1 identical over 7 bases. Germline CDR1 reads ENHRY; CDR2 reads SYGVKD. V lost 3 bases, J lost 3 bases, and 7 bases stayed unmatched. The CDR3 is made up of 15 amino acids. The CDR3 nucleotides read TGTGCCATCAGTGAACAGGGGACCGGGCACACTGAAGCTTTCTTT. This codes for CAISEQGTGHTEAFF.

This clone was detected a few times. The CDR3, as DNA: TGTGCCAGCAGCTTTAGTCTCGGGAACACTGAAGCTTTCTTT. Protein: CASSFSLGNTEAFF. V is TRBV5-4 and J is TRBJ1-1, with D uncertain. V dropped 2 bases and J dropped 1 base, with 9 bases sitting between them. The length of the CDR3 is 14 residues. Per germline, CDR1 SGHNT and CDR2 YYREEE (reference sequence).

This clone occurred a few times. The rearrangement links TRBV6-5 to TRBJ2-7; the D gene is possibly TRBD2 (6 bases). In germline, CDR1 is MNHEY, CDR2 SVGAGI. V shed 0 bases and J shed 3 bases, with 12 bases lying between them. The CDR3 contains 15 residues. CDR3 nucleotides: TGTGCCAGCAGTTACTCGGGTGGCGGGGACTACGAGCAGTACTTC. Translating gives CASSYSGGGDYEQYF.

This clone was seen once. V and J are TRBV19 and TRBJ2-7, with 8 bases fitting TRBD1. This CDR3 region has 15 residues. J lost 3 bases, V lost 2 bases, and 6 bases had no gene match. The germline gives CDR1 LNHDA, CDR2 SQIVND (reference sequence). CDR3 amino acids: CASSISGTGLYEQYF. CDR3 in DNA: TGTGCCAGTAGTATATCCGGGACAGGTCTCTACGAGCAGTACTTC.

This chain's CDR3 is CASSLGATSGGETQYF. CDR3 DNA sequence: TGTGCCAGTAGTCTCGGAGCGACTAGCGGGGGAGAGACCCAGTACTTC. The chain joins TRBV19 to TRBJ2-5; TRBD2 matches at 12 bases. This CDR3 spans 16 amino acids. In germline, CDR1 is LNHDA, CDR2 SQIVND (reference sequence). V lost 5 bases to trimming and J lost 4 bases; unmatched junction nucleotides: 8.

The chain has TRBV11-2 and TRBJ1-4, with D perhaps matching TRBD1 (5 bases). This CDR3 region has 14 residues. V lost 8 bases and J lost 8, with 18 bases in between. Germline-derived CDR1 and CDR2 are SGHAT and FQNNGV. CDR3 residues: CASSPGGEGEKLFF. CDR3 in DNA: TGTGCCAGCTCCCCTGGGGGGGAGGGAGAAAAACTGTTTTTT.

J is TRBJ2-5 and V is TRBV6-1; 7 bases line up with TRBD2. Germline V gene lookup returns CDR1 MNHNS and CDR2 SASEGT. After removal of 6 bases from V and 2 bases from J, the junction contained 9 bases not matched to a gene. CDR3 length: 15 amino acids. Written as DNA, the CDR3 is TGTGCCAGCAGCCCCGTGGCTAGCGGACAAGAGACCCAGTACTTC. It is translated as CASSPVASGQETQYF.

The chain couples TRBV7-2 to TRBJ2-3; TRBD2 matches 8 bases. The CDR3 covers 15 residues. V dropped 5 bases and J dropped 4; count of bases not matched to a gene: 8. The germline V gene encodes CDR1 SGHTA and CDR2 FQGNSA. For the CDR3, the DNA is TGTGCCAGCAGCCCCGGGACTAGTGGTCCAGATACGCAGTATTTT. Its protein product is CASSPGTSGPDTQYF.

This chain joins TRBV6-5 and TRBJ1-2; D unresolved. V was trimmed by 2 bases and J by 5 bases, leaving 12 bases between them. This CDR3 contains 14 residues. Germline V gene data show CDR1 as MNHEY and CDR2 as SVGAGI. The CDR3 reads CASSYEFTGYGYTF. Written as DNA, the CDR3 is TGTGCCAGCAGTTACGAGTTTACGGGATATGGCTACACCTTC.

J is TRBJ2-1 and V is TRBV5-1; 7 positions match TRBD2. V shed 0 bases and J 10 bases; nucleotides not matched to a gene: 13. The CDR3 is 16 amino acids. Germline V gives CDR1 SGHRS, CDR2 YFSETQ. CDR3 DNA sequence: TGCGCCAGCAGCTTGGAGGGGAGGGTCTTTATCAGCGAGCAGTTCTTC. This translates into CASSLEGRVFISEQFF.

CDR3 DNA sequence: TGTGCCAGCAGGGAGGGGAACTATGGCTACACCTTC. Residues: CASREGNYGYTF. The genes are TRBV6-6 and TRBJ1-2, with a possible D match to TRBD1 (5 bases). The CDR3 has 12 amino acids. Germline V CDR1 and CDR2: MNHNY, SVGAGI (reference sequence). Trimming stripped 6 bases from V and 2 bases from J, with 7 bases between.

The chain recombines TRBV10-3 with TRBJ2-5; TRBD1 agrees at 9 bases. The junction had 8 bases not matched to a gene; V was cut back by 8 bases and J by 4 bases. The CDR3 covers 14 residues. Germline CDR1 and CDR2: ENHRY and SYGVKD. The CDR3 bases are TGTGCCATCGGGGACAGGGTGAGCGGAGAGACCCAGTACTTC. Protein product: CAIGDRVSGETQYF.

The chain has TRBV2 and TRBJ2-7, with TRBD2 identical over 7 bases. CDR1 and CDR2 from the germline V gene are SNHLY and FYNNEI. CDR3 length equals 16 residues. J was trimmed by 1 base and V by 10 bases; bases with no gene match: 16. In DNA form, the CDR3 reads TGTGCCATCACACTTAGCGGGTGGGCTAGGTCCTACGAGCAGTACTTC. This translates into CAITLSGWARSYEQYF.

The chain joins TRBV30 to TRBJ1-2; TRBD1 agrees at 8 bases. This CDR3 region has 13 residues. After removal of 5 bases from V and 4 bases from J, the junction contained 6 bases not matched to a gene. Germline CDR1 GTSNPN, CDR2 SVGIG (reference sequence). CDR3 coding DNA: TGTGCCTGGGGTACCGACAGGGGCTATGGCTACACCTTC. As protein: CAWGTDRGYGYTF.